A single T cell receptor (beta chain) is shown here with its context. These data originate in a study of shared clonotypes between healthy human individuals. The table came from immunoSEQ multiplex PCR; TCRdb's copy has only in-frame clones and leaves some out. Of around 1.6 million clones in the sample, around 98% were seen once. The receptor's source is a man in his thirties or forties in good health. The source material was naive CD4+ T cells sorted from blood. Subset of the sample: CD45RA+ positively selected.

For the CDR3, the DNA is TGTGCCTGGAGTGCGCGGGACAGGGGCGTCGGGGGCTACACCTTC. It translates to CAWSARDRGVGGYTF. The V call is TRBV30, the J call TRBJ1-2, with 10 bases that match TRBD1. The trim removed 1 base at V and 8 bases at J, leaving 10 bases unmatched. Germline V gene lookup returns CDR1 GTSNPN and CDR2 SVGIG (reference sequence). The CDR3 is 15 residues long.